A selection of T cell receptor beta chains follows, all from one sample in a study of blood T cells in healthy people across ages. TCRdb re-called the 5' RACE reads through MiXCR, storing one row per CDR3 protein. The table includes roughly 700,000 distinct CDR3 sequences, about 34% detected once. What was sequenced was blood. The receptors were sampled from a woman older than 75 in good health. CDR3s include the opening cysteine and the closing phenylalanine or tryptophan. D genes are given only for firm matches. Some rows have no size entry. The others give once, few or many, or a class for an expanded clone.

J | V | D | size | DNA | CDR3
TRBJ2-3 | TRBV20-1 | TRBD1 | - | TGCAGTGCTTCATTCCCGGGGACAGGCCCAGATACGCAGTATTTT | CSASFPGTGPDTQYF
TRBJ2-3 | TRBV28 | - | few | TGTGCCGGCAGGCCATACCAAAGAGGGGCCTCAGATACGCAGTATTTT | CAGRPYQRGASDTQYF
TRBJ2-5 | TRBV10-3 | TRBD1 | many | TGTGCCATCAGCCCAGGACAGGGCGACCAAGAGACCCAGTACTTC | CAISPGQGDQETQYF
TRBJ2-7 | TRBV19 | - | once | TGTGCCAGGAGGGCCCGCGGGATTTACGAGCAGTACTTC | CARRARGIYEQYF
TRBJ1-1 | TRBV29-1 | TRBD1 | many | TGCAGCGTTGGGGGACAGCGGGGGAACACTGAAGCTTTCTTT | CSVGGQRGNTEAFF
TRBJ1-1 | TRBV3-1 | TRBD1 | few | TGTGCCAGCAGCCAATGCTTCCCGGGACAGGGGAACACTGAAGCTTTCTTT | CASSQCFPGQGNTEAFF
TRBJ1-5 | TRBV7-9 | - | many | TGTGCCAGCAGCCTTCCGGGGCCCCAGCATTTT | CASSLPGPQHF
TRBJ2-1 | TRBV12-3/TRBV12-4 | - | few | TGTGCCAGCAGTTTATATCGTATTGGGCAGAGGATTTACAATGAGCAGTTCTTC | CASSLYRIGQRIYNEQFF
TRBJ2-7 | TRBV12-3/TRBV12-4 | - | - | TGTGTCAGCAGTTTAGGTGCGGGAAGCAATGAGCAGTACTTC | CVSSLGAGSNEQYF
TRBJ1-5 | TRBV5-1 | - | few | TGCGCCAGCAGCTTGGCGGGGAAGGGCAATCAGCCCCAGCATTTT | CASSLAGKGNQPQHF
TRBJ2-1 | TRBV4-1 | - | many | TGCGCCAGCAGCCAAGGTACGGTCTACAATGAGCAGTTCTTC | CASSQGTVYNEQFF
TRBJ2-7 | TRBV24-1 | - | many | TGTGCCACCAGTGACCCTACCCGGTACGAGCAGTACTTC | CATSDPTRYEQYF
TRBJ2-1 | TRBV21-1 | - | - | TGTGCCAGCAGCAATAGTCCCCGGGAGGGGGATTTTTGGAATGAGCAGTTCTTC | CASSNSPREGDFWNEQFF
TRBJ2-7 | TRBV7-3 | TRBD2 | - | TGTGCCAGCAGCCCCGGGGGGAACTACAATTACAATGAGCAGTACTTC | CASSPGGNYNYNEQYF
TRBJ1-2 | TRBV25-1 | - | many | TGTGCCAGCAGTGAATTAAGCGGCTACACCTTC | CASSELSGYTF
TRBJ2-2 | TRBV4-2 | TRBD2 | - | TGTGCCAGCAGCCCATATCGTAGCGGGAACGAAATCGGGGAGCTGTTTTTT | CASSPYRSGNEIGELFF
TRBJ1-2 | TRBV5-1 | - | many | TGCGCCAGCAGCTTGGCACCAGAGGTTTATGGCTACACCTTC | CASSLAPEVYGYTF
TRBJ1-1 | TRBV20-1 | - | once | TGCAGTGCTATGAAGGGATGGACTGATGAAGCTTTCTTT | CSAMKGWTDEAFF
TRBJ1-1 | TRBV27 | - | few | TGTGCCAGCAGTTTATTAGGGAGGCTGAACACTGAAGCTTTCTTT | CASSLLGRLNTEAFF
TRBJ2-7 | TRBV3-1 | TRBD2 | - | TGTGCCAGCAGCCTTAGGACTAGCGGGAGAATCCCCCCCAGGGAGCAGTACTTC | CASSLRTSGRIPPREQYF
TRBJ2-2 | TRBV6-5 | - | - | TGTGCCAGCAGGTCGGGGGGCATGCTCACCGGGGAGCTGTTTTTT | CASRSGGMLTGELFF
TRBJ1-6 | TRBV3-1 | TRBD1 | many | TGTGCCAGCAGCCGGCGACAGGGACATTCACCCCTCCACTTT | CASSRRQGHSPLHF
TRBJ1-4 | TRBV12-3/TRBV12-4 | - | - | TGTGCCAGCAGTATCTCCGGGACTGAGGAGGTGGATGAAAAACTGTTTTTT | CASSISGTEEVDEKLFF
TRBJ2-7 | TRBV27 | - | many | TGTGCCAGCAGTTTGTCCTCGGGACAAGCCTACGAGCAGTACTTC | CASSLSSGQAYEQYF
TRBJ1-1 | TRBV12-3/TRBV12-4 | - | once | TGTGCCAGCAGTTTCCTCACGGCAGCAAACACTGAAGCTTTCTTT | CASSFLTAANTEAFF
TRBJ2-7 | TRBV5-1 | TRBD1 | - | TGCGCCAGCAGCTTGCCCGACAGGGGTGGGGAGCAGTACTTC | CASSLPDRGGEQYF
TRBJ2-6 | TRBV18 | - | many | TGTGCCAGCTCACCGGAGGAGGTTAGCTCTGGGGCCAACGTCCTGACTTTC | CASSPEEVSSGANVLTF
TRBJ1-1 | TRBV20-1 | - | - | TGCAGTGCCAGGGAGGGGGTGGACACTGAAGCTTTCTTT | CSAREGVDTEAFF
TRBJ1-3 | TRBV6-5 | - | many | TGTGCCAGCAGTTCCCCCCGCGAGGGATTCGGAAACACCATATATTTT | CASSSPREGFGNTIYF
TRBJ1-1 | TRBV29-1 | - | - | TGCAGCGTTGCTTGGGGGTCGGACACTGAAGCTTTCTTT | CSVAWGSDTEAFF
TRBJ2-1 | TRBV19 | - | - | TGTGCCACAAGGGAGCGGAGGGAACCCTACAATGAGCAGTTCTTC | CATRERREPYNEQFF
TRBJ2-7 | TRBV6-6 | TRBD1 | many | TGTGCCAGCACCCCCAGGGACAGGGCCTACGAGCAGTACTTC | CASTPRDRAYEQYF
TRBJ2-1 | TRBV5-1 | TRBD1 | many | TGCGCCAGCAGCTTCACCGGGACAGGGGGCCGAAATGAGCAGTTCTTC | CASSFTGTGGRNEQFF
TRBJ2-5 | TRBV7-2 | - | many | TGTGCCAGCAGCTTCCACAGGAGCCTCGGGGAGACCCAGTACTTC | CASSFHRSLGETQYF
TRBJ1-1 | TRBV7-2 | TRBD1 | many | TGTGCCAGCAGCTTAATTGGGACAGGGGGGAATGTGGCTGAAGCTTTCTTT | CASSLIGTGGNVAEAFF
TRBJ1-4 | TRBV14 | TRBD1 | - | TGTGCCAGCAGCCCCGACCTACAGGGGGCTGGCGAAAAACTGTTTTTT | CASSPDLQGAGEKLFF
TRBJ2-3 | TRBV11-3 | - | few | TGTGCCAGCAGCTCCAGGACCGGGGATTTTAGCACAGATACGCAGTATTTT | CASSSRTGDFSTDTQYF
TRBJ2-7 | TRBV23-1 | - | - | TGCGCCAGCAGTGCGTTTCCCTACGAGCAGTACTTC | CASSAFPYEQYF
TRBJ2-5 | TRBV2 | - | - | TGTGCCAGCAGTGACGCCGTTCTGGGAGAGACCCAGTACTTC | CASSDAVLGETQYF
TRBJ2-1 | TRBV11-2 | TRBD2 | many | TGTGCCAGCAGCTCGGGACTTCGGGAGGGGGGTGAGCAGTTCTTC | CASSSGLREGGEQFF
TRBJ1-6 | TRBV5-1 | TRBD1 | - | TGCGCCAGCAGCTTGCTGGACAGGGTGTCATATAGCTCCTATAATTCACCCCTCCACTTT | CASSLLDRVSYSSYNSPLHF
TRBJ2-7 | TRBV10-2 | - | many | TGCGCCACCTCCCTCTACGAGCAGTACTTC | CATSLYEQYF
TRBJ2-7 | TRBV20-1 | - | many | TGCAGTGCTTACCGGGACTACGAGCAGTACTTC | CSAYRDYEQYF
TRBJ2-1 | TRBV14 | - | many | TGTGCCAGCAGCCAAGGCCTCAGTGGGAATGAGCAGTTCTTC | CASSQGLSGNEQFF
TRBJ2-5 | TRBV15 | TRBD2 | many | TGTGCCACCAGCAGAGTTACCCCCGGGGGGGAGACCCAGTACTTC | CATSRVTPGGETQYF
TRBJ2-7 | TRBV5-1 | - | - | TGCGCCAGCAGAGCCAGCGGCTACGAGCAGTACTTC | CASRASGYEQYF
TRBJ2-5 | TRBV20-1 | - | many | TGCAGTGCCCCCGCGGGTAATGTTTTGGAGACCCAGTACTTC | CSAPAGNVLETQYF
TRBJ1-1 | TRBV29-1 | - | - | TGCAGCGGGACTGAACCCCCCGGGAACACTGAAGCTTTCTTT | CSGTEPPGNTEAFF
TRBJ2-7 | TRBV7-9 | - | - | TGTGCCGGCAGCCCCCGGGGCTTTACCCTTGAGCAGTACTTC | CAGSPRGFTLEQYF
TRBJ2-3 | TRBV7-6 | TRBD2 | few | TGTGCCAGCAGCTCTCGCCTTAGCGGGGGGGCCTCGGGAGATACGCAGTATTTT | CASSSRLSGGASGDTQYF
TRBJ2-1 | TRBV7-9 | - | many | TGTGCCAGCAGCCTCGGGCTAGGCTATCATGAGCAGTTCTTC | CASSLGLGYHEQFF
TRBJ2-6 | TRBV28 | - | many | TGTGCCAGCAGTTTATTCTCGGGGGCGCTTTCTGGGGCCAACGTCCTGACTTTC | CASSLFSGALSGANVLTF
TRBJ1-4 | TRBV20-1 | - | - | TGCAGTGCCAATGCGGAGAACTGGGATGAAAAACTGTTTTTT | CSANAENWDEKLFF
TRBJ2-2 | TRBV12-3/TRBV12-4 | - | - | TGTGCCAGCAGTTTAATTGGGGGGCAAGCCGGGGAGCTGTTTTTT | CASSLIGGQAGELFF
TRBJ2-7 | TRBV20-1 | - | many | TGCAGTGCTAGAGTGGTAACCGCTGGATTCGGGGACGAGCAGTACTTC | CSARVVTAGFGDEQYF
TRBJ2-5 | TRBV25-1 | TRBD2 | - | TGTGCCAGCAGCTACTTACTAGCGGGCCCAGGGGAGCAGTACTTC | CASSYLLAGPGEQYF